This TCR beta chain was sequenced in a study of graft-versus-host responses after intestinal transplantation. Trimming left V 4 bases short and J 6 bases short, with 6 bases between. CDR1 SNHLY and CDR2 FYNNEI come from the germline V gene. CDR3 length: 12 residues. TCRdb's table, derived via immunoSEQ multiplex PCR, lists solely in-frame clones and lacks some. The sample lists around 37,000 clones, around 90% seen once, with about a sixth in the top ten. The graft tissue was processed, and this released both intraepithelial and lamina propria lymphocytes. The sequence derives from a human patient who received an intestinal transplant, so some T cells may come from the graft donor. This chain links TRBV2 with TRBJ1-4, with D tentatively TRBD1 (5 bases). The source was ileum tissue, collected about 200 days after intestinal transplant. CDR3 region: CASSVRDEKLFF. The CDR3 region has the DNA TGTGCCAGCAGTGTCAGGGATGAAAAACTGTTTTTT.